In its sample, the clone carrying this T cell receptor (beta chain) was seen a few times. Antigen specificity is unknown. The germline gives CDR1 KGHSH, CDR2 LQKENI. J lost 1 base, V lost 5 bases, and 7 bases had no gene match. The length of the CDR3 is 15 residues. The data were obtained in a study of beta chain features in type 1 diabetes. Background on the study: In age, gender and cell yields, patients were similar to healthy donors.

General study findings and limits: Shortening of TCRB CDR3s, moderate but significant, appeared in all four CD4+ subsets of Type 1 diabetes patients.

The whole isolated RNA underwent reverse transcription, so sequencing captured expressed TCRB transcripts. Using immunoSEQ multiplex PCR, the repertoire was profiled, and TCRdb retains in-frame clones only, with some absent. This sample has more than 550,000 clones, with about an eighth found just once. Researchers reported sorting CD4+ naive, central memory, regulatory and stem cell-like memory cells via CD45RO/CCR7/CD25/CD127/CD95/CD27. This TCR came from a man aged 18 to 29 with type 1 diabetes. Material for sequencing was naive CD4+ T cells from blood. The chain links TRBV18 to TRBJ2-7; 8 bases align to TRBD1. In DNA form, the CDR3 reads TGTGCCAGCTCATCGGACAGGGAGCCGTCCTACGAGCAGTACTTC. Translating gives CASSSDREPSYEQYF.